The clone carrying this T cell receptor (beta chain) occurred a few times. The sample comes from a study of blood T cells in healthy people across ages. The ends were cut back, 2 bases at V and 1 base at J, with 9 bases in the middle. In germline, CDR1 is SGHTA, CDR2 FQGNSA. The CDR3 extends over 16 amino acids. It was with a sample-barcoded 5' primer and a J-beta primer mix that a second PCR of about 6 to 11 cycles was run. TCRdb passed the 5' RACE reads through MiXCR, listing each CDR3 protein once. The top ten hold about 8% of the sample, which has around 1,700,000 distinct CDR3 sequences, roughly 30% seen once.

The receptor was derived from a woman under 40 in good health. The source material was blood. V gene TRBV7-2 combines with J gene TRBJ1-6; D may be TRBD1 (6 bases). CDR3 sequence (DNA): TGTGCCAGCAGCTTAACAGGGAGGTCCTATAATTCACCCCTCCACTTT. As protein: CASSLTGRSYNSPLHF.